This TCR beta chain was observed in a study of cytomegalovirus exposure and HLA in healthy donors. PCR was performed using 60 Vbeta and 13 Jbeta primers. Assay: immunoSEQ multiplex PCR; the TCRdb copy retains only in-frame clones and omits some. The sample has over 100,000 clones, 77% seen once; the top ten hold 10% to 11%. J gave up 5 bases and V 7 bases, and 4 bases lay outside the gene matches. Germline V gene sequence: CDR1 LNHDA, CDR2 SQIVND (reference sequence). The CDR3 loop spans 13 amino acids. Details on this clone: Its antigen is undetermined.

General study results and limits: Immune exposure was documented only through CMV serostatus. Cytomegalovirus-associated status was assigned to 150 or so TCR beta chains. A later analysis revealed that TCR association rates differed between HLA loci, peaking at DRB1 and bottoming out at HLA-C.

The origin of this receptor is a man between 40 and 49 years old in good health and CMV-seropositive. This chain uses TRBV19 with TRBJ1-2, with 10 bases fitting TRBD1. The material sequenced was PBMCs. CDR3 coding DNA: TGTGCCAGTATTTCGGACAGGGGGTATGGCTACACCTTC. Its translation is CASISDRGYGYTF.